The clone carrying this T cell receptor (beta chain) was counted a few times. Its cognate antigen is unknown. These data originate in a study of Graves' ophthalmopathy and Graves' hyperthyroidism. General study findings and limits: Most expanded thyroid clonotypes above 0.001 frequency also appeared in blood.

Exclusion criteria comprised other autoimmune diseases, uncontrolled infections, pregnancy or lactation in patients. Fresh peripheral blood (approximately 10 ml) yielded the PBMCs. Researchers took RNA transcripts and amplified TCR beta CDR3 regions from them. Second-round multiplex PCR followed a first-round RT-PCR using HTBI primers. TCRdb reanalysed the multiplex PCR reads using MiXCR and keeps one entry per CDR3 protein. The sample contains under 800,000 distinct CDR3 sequences, approximately 21% of which appear only once. The TCR was taken from a young woman with stable Graves' hyperthyroidism. Some clones in this sample may be carry-over from other donors' samples. The sequencing input was peripheral blood.

The chain's CDR3 is CASSFQDSYGYTF. Written as DNA, the CDR3 is TGTGCCAGCAGTTTCCAGGACAGTTATGGCTACACCTTC. The gene calls are TRBV12-3 or TRBV12-4 and TRBJ1-2; D is possibly TRBD1 (6 bases). There are 13 residues in the CDR3. Between the trimmed V and J ends, which lost 3 bases and 5 bases, there was a span of 10 bases.